The rows below give T cell receptor beta chains drawn from one sample of a study of CD8 T cells in ankylosing spondylitis. Each CDR3 protein is one row after TCRdb ran MiXCR on the 5' RACE reads. The table has 800,000 to 900,000 distinct CDR3 sequences, 10% to 15% seen once. Material: blood, either unsorted or a sorted T cell fraction (not recorded which). The source of these receptors is a male donor with ankylosing spondylitis. Each CDR3 is given with its conserved first and last residue. Fields, in order: clone size, V gene, D gene, J gene, CDR3 protein, CDR3 DNA. The D gene is left open where the match is weak. Some rows mark clone size as missing; the rest say once, few, many or name a class of expanded clone.

clone_size: .; v_call: TRBV5-1; d_call: TRBD1; j_call: TRBJ1-3; cdr3_aa: CASSLVFTGGAAGNTIYF; cdr3_nt: TGCGCCAGCAGCTTGGTCTTTACAGGGGGCGCCGCGGGAAACACCATATATTTT
clone_size: .; v_call: TRBV5-1; d_call: .; j_call: TRBJ1-3; cdr3_aa: CASSLLAGPKNTIYF; cdr3_nt: TGCGCCAGCAGCTTGTTAGCAGGGCCTAAAAACACCATATATTTT
clone_size: many; v_call: TRBV29-1; d_call: .; j_call: TRBJ2-7; cdr3_aa: CSVEDKAGTLYEQYF; cdr3_nt: TGCAGCGTTGAAGATAAGGCGGGTACCCTCTACGAGCAGTACTTC
clone_size: .; v_call: TRBV9; d_call: .; j_call: TRBJ2-3; cdr3_aa: CASSVLPGTTDTQYF; cdr3_nt: TGTGCCAGCAGCGTCCTCCCGGGGACCACAGATACGCAGTATTTT
clone_size: few; v_call: TRBV7-9; d_call: .; j_call: TRBJ2-7; cdr3_aa: CASSPGSPLTPEYEQYF; cdr3_nt: TGTGCCAGCAGCCCTGGGTCTCCTCTGACCCCCGAGTACGAGCAGTACTTC
clone_size: .; v_call: TRBV11-3; d_call: .; j_call: TRBJ2-1; cdr3_aa: CASSRTSHPSQGEQFF; cdr3_nt: TGTGCCAGCAGCCGTACCTCCCACCCATCCCAGGGCGAGCAGTTCTTC
clone_size: few; v_call: TRBV2; d_call: .; j_call: TRBJ1-2; cdr3_aa: CASSPRGPSNYGYTF; cdr3_nt: TGTGCCAGCAGTCCTAGGGGTCCTTCTAACTATGGCTACACCTTC
clone_size: many; v_call: TRBV5-1; d_call: .; j_call: TRBJ2-1; cdr3_aa: CASSMQEPPDNEQFF; cdr3_nt: TGCGCCAGCAGCATGCAGGAACCCCCTGACAATGAGCAGTTCTTC
clone_size: few; v_call: TRBV5-1; d_call: TRBD2; j_call: TRBJ2-7; cdr3_aa: CASSFSASGVSYEQYF; cdr3_nt: TGCGCCAGCAGCTTCAGCGCTAGCGGCGTCTCCTACGAGCAGTACTTC
clone_size: many; v_call: TRBV20-1; d_call: .; j_call: TRBJ2-1; cdr3_aa: CSAKGFSYNEQFF; cdr3_nt: TGCAGTGCTAAAGGATTCTCCTACAATGAGCAGTTCTTC
clone_size: .; v_call: TRBV20-1; d_call: .; j_call: TRBJ1-1; cdr3_aa: CSARLRSEYRNTEAFF; cdr3_nt: TGCAGTGCTAGACTGCGCTCCGAGTATCGGAACACTGAAGCTTTCTTT
clone_size: .; v_call: TRBV11-3; d_call: .; j_call: TRBJ2-1; cdr3_aa: CASSPRASDYNEQFF; cdr3_nt: TGTGCCAGCAGCCCCCGAGCTTCGGATTACAATGAGCAGTTCTTC
clone_size: many; v_call: TRBV7-9; d_call: .; j_call: TRBJ1-2; cdr3_aa: CASSSSDTQHGYTF; cdr3_nt: TGTGCCAGCAGTTCCTCGGACACTCAACATGGCTACACCTTC
clone_size: .; v_call: TRBV3-1; d_call: TRBD1; j_call: TRBJ1-2; cdr3_aa: CASSQGDRDSYGYTF; cdr3_nt: TGTGCCAGCAGCCAAGGTGACCGGGACAGCTATGGCTACACCTTC
clone_size: .; v_call: TRBV5-1; d_call: .; j_call: TRBJ2-7; cdr3_aa: CASSLRRGQGGFYEQYF; cdr3_nt: TGCGCCAGCAGCTTGCGTCGTGGGCAGGGCGGTTTCTACGAGCAGTACTTC
clone_size: .; v_call: TRBV28; d_call: TRBD2; j_call: TRBJ2-7; cdr3_aa: CAIQTSTYEQYF; cdr3_nt: TGTGCCATCCAGACTAGCACCTACGAGCAGTACTTC
clone_size: .; v_call: TRBV7-2; d_call: TRBD1; j_call: TRBJ1-4; cdr3_aa: CASSFSPGQINEKLFF; cdr3_nt: TGTGCCAGCAGCTTTTCCCCGGGACAGATAAATGAAAAACTGTTTTTT
clone_size: .; v_call: TRBV7-9; d_call: .; j_call: TRBJ1-1; cdr3_aa: CASSPDFGQLNTEAFF; cdr3_nt: TGTGCCAGCAGCCCGGATTTTGGGCAGTTGAACACTGAAGCTTTCTTT